These 19 T cell receptor beta chains came from one sample sequenced in a study of CD8 T cells in ankylosing spondylitis. Each CDR3 protein gets one entry after TCRdb re-called the 5' RACE reads with MiXCR. The sample carries under 300,000 distinct CDR3 sequences, around 10% recorded once. Sequenced input: blood, either unsorted or a sorted T cell fraction (not recorded which). The receptors come from a male donor with ankylosing spondylitis or in good health (not recorded which).

V usage is TRBV20-1 and J usage is TRBJ2-3, with TRBD2 matching 12 bases. After removal of 1 base from V and 1 base from J, the junction contained 6 bases not matched to a gene. CDR1 and CDR2 from the germline V gene are DFQATT and SNEGSKA (reference sequence). CDR3 length: 17 amino acids. CDR3 protein: CSARAQTSGGGTDTQYF. In DNA form, the CDR3 reads TGCAGTGCTAGAGCCCAGACTAGCGGGGGTGGCACAGATACGCAGTATTTT.

The chain links TRBV5-1 to TRBJ2-5; the D gene is possibly TRBD1 (5 bases). Germline CDR1 and CDR2: SGHRS and YFSETQ. V lost 4 bases to trimming and J lost 5 bases, with 15 bases between them. This CDR3 region has 14 residues. CDR3 sequence (DNA): TGCGCCAGCAGCAGGGGTAGCTCCGGCGAGACCCAGTACTTC. It encodes CASSRGSSGETQYF.

This clonotype was counted at least ten times. This rearrangement joins TRBV6-5 to TRBJ2-7; D is perhaps TRBD1 (5 bases). Trimming took off 3 bases at V and 3 bases at J, with 18 bases between the two ends. Germline-derived CDR1 and CDR2 are MNHEY and SVGAGI. CDR3 length equals 16 residues. The CDR3 DNA reads TGTGCCAGCAGTTATAATCTGGCCAGGGCAGACTACGAGCAGTACTTC. It encodes CASSYNLARADYEQYF.

This clonotype was seen more than once but under ten times. This chain links TRBV20-1 with TRBJ2-7; D ambiguous. The CDR3 is 12 amino acids. The V gene lost 6 bases and the J gene lost 2 bases, with 11 bases spanning the gap. Germline loops: CDR1 DFQATT, CDR2 SNEGSKA (reference sequence). The CDR3 coding sequence is TGCAGTGCCCAGCACCCGGCCTACGAGCAGTACTTC. It is translated as CSAQHPAYEQYF.

This clonotype was found many times. This chain connects TRBV5-1 to TRBJ1-5; D uncertain. CDR3 length equals 12 residues. Trimming shortened V by 4 bases and J by 6 bases, and 8 bases separated the two germline ends. The germline V gene has CDR1 SGHRS and CDR2 YFSETQ. CDR3 sequence: CASSPPGQPQHF. CDR3 nucleotides: TGCGCCAGCAGCCCCCCCGGTCAGCCCCAGCATTTT.

The rearrangement joins TRBV7-2 to TRBJ1-2; 7 bases fit TRBD1. Trimming removed 4 bases from V and 4 bases from J; junction bases left unmatched: 6. CDR1 and CDR2 from the germline V gene are SGHTA and FQGNSA. CDR3 length equals 14 residues. The CDR3 region has the DNA TGTGCCAGCAGCTCGGTGACAGGGCCCTATGGCTACACCTTC. Protein sequence: CASSSVTGPYGYTF.

This clonotype has only a few counts. The gene calls are TRBV5-1 and TRBJ2-5, with 9 bases fitting TRBD1. Germline V gives CDR1 SGHRS, CDR2 YFSETQ. The CDR3 contains 16 residues. The V and J ends lost 2 bases and 4 bases, in that order; junction bases with no gene match: 9. As DNA, the CDR3 is TGCGCCAGCAGCTTACTACCTCGACAGGGGGGAGAGACCCAGTACTTC. It specifies CASSLLPRQGGETQYF.

This clonotype came up many times. This chain links TRBV10-3 with TRBJ2-2; tentative D call: TRBD2 (5 bases). The CDR3 sequence is 17 residues long. Germline assignment: CDR1 ENHRY and CDR2 SYGVKD. V was cut by 6 bases and J by 1 base, with 18 bases left in between. The DNA of the CDR3 is TGTGCCATCAGCCCGAGTCTAGCCTCCCTGAACACCGGGGAGCTGTTTTTT. Translated, it gives CAISPSLASLNTGELFF.

This clonotype was seen at least ten times. The V gene is TRBV6-1, the J gene TRBJ1-2; no clear D. Trimming left V 5 bases short and J 4 bases short, with 11 bases between. The CDR3 runs to 13 residues. Germline V gene data show CDR1 as MNHNS and CDR2 as SASEGT. CDR3 sequence: CASSPDRVYGYTF. In DNA form, the CDR3 reads TGTGCCAGCAGTCCCGATCGAGTCTATGGCTACACCTTC.

This clonotype was seen repeatedly, ten times or more. CDR3 loop: CASSAGTVSNQPQHF. The CDR3 nucleotides are TGTGCCAGCAGCGCAGGGACAGTCAGCAATCAGCCCCAGCATTTT. The chain employs TRBV9 and TRBJ1-5, with 7 bases aligning to TRBD1. The CDR3 sequence is 15 residues long. Germline CDR1 and CDR2: SGDLS and YYNGEE. After removal of 3 bases from V and 1 base from J, the junction contained 4 bases not matched to a gene.

V gene TRBV3-1 combines with J gene TRBJ2-7, with D perhaps TRBD1 or TRBD2 (6 bases each). Germline CDR1 is LGHDT and CDR2 is YNNKEL (reference sequence). This CDR3 has 15 residues. Trimming took 1 base from V and 4 from J, leaving 14 bases between them. CDR3 amino acids: CASSQGGGRFYEQYF. The DNA for the CDR3 is TGTGCCAGCAGCCAAGGTGGGGGGCGCTTTTACGAGCAGTACTTC.

There are many counts of this clonotype. This chain uses TRBV5-1 with TRBJ2-4; the match to TRBD1 covers 8 bases. The ends lost 4 bases at V and 8 bases at J; junction bases unmatched: 11. Per the germline V gene, CDR1 is SGHRS and CDR2 is YFSETQ. This CDR3 is built from 15 residues. This CDR3 reads CASSDNQGAGDIQYF. As DNA, the CDR3 is TGCGCCAGCAGCGATAACCAGGGGGCTGGAGACATTCAGTACTTC.

The CDR3, as DNA: TGTGCCAGCAGCCAGGGTCAAGCTGAAAAACTGTTTTTT. Translated, it gives CASSQGQAEKLFF. V usage is TRBV3-1 and J usage is TRBJ1-4; no clear D gene. Germline CDR1 and CDR2: LGHDT and YNNKEL (reference sequence). This CDR3 comprises 13 residues. Trimming stripped 3 bases from V and 7 bases from J, with 9 bases between.

This clonotype has a count of ten or more. The chain joins TRBV29-1 to TRBJ2-3, with 9 bases aligning to TRBD1. CDR3 size: 15 residues. Germline assignment: CDR1 SQVTM and CDR2 ANQGSEA. The V segment lost 4 bases and the J segment 4 bases; nucleotides outside the gene matches: 9. The CDR3 nucleotides read TGCAGCGTTGCCATTACAGGGGGCCCCGCAGATACGCAGTATTTT. Encoded protein: CSVAITGGPADTQYF.

The V and J genes are TRBV12-3 or TRBV12-4 and TRBJ1-5, with D possibly TRBD1 on 5 matching bases. This CDR3 contains 14 residues. The V end lost 6 bases, the J end lost 4 bases, and 13 bases lay between the germline ends. CDR3 nucleotide sequence: TGTGCCAGCAGCTGGGGGGGGAGGAATCAGCCCCAGCATTTT. Encoded protein: CASSWGGRNQPQHF.

This clonotype was observed many times. The J gene is TRBJ1-2, the V gene TRBV6-1; 12 bases are a match to TRBD1. The CDR3 totals 17 residues. V was clipped by 6 bases and J by 7 bases; unmatched bases: 15. Germline V gives CDR1 MNHNS, CDR2 SASEGT. The CDR3 DNA follows: TGTGCCAGCAGCCCGGGACAGGGGGCTCCCACCTCCAGTGGCTACACCTTC. It yields the protein CASSPGQGAPTSSGYTF.

This clonotype occurred a few times. The chain has TRBV11-2 and TRBJ1-1; D gene ambiguous. The CDR3 totals 13 residues. V lost 0 bases, J lost 4 bases, and 6 bases lay in between. Germline V gene lookup returns CDR1 SGHAT and CDR2 FQNNGV. CDR3 in amino acids: CASSLERGTEAFF. CDR3 bases: TGTGCCAGCAGCTTAGAACGTGGCACTGAAGCTTTCTTT.

In this sample, this clonotype turned up many times. V usage is TRBV20-1 and J usage is TRBJ2-1; 8 bases are a match to TRBD2. Germline CDR1 and CDR2: DFQATT and SNEGSKA (reference sequence). There are 10 residues in the CDR3. As DNA, the CDR3 is TGCAGCGGGGGGGTGAATGAGCAGTTCTTC. This gives the protein CSGGVNEQFF.

This clonotype was seen more than once but under ten times. The CDR3 nucleotides read TGTGCCAGCAGTAAGTTCTTGGGGGCGTCCACCGGGGAGCTGTTTTTT. As protein: CASSKFLGASTGELFF. V and J are TRBV12-3 or TRBV12-4 and TRBJ2-2; a weak D match, TRBD1 (6 bases). V was clipped by 5 bases and J by 4 bases, with 17 bases between them. The CDR3 contains 16 residues.